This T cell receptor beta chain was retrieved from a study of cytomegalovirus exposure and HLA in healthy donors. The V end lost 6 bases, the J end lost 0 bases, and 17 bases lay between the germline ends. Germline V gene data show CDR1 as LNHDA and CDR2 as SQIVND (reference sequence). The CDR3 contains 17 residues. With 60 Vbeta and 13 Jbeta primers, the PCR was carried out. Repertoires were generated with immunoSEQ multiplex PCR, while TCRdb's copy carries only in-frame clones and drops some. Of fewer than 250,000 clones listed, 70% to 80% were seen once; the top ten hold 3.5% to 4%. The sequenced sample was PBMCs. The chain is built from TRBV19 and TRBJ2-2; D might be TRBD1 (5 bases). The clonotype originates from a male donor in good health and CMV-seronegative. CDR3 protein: CASSRLGHLANTGELFF. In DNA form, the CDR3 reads TGTGCCAGTAGCCGATTAGGACACCTTGCGAACACCGGGGAGCTGTTTTTT.